This is a list of T cell receptor beta chains from one sample in a study of blood T cell repertoires in COVID-19. TCRdb's copy holds only in-frame clones and misses some; the assay was immunoSEQ multiplex PCR. This table holds tens of thousands of clones, around nine tenths found once. Input material: peripheral blood. The receptor set was obtained from a woman aged 70-85 years with acute or convalescent COVID-19. Each CDR3 is given with its conserved first and last residue. Each record gives: V gene, clone size, CDR3 length, J gene, D gene, CDR3 DNA, CDR3 protein. The D gene is left open where the match is weak. A row's size may be missing; if present it is once, few, many or a size class.

TRBV5-1	NA	18	TRBJ2-6	TRBD1	TGCGCCAGCAGCTTGGGGACAGGGGGCCCCTCTGGGGCCAACGTCCTGACTTTC	CASSLGTGGPSGANVLTF
TRBV18	NA	16	TRBJ2-1	TRBD1	TGTGCCAGCTCACCACTACAGGGGGCCTCCTACAATGAGCAGTTCTTC	CASSPLQGASYNEQFF
TRBV6-5	NA	15	TRBJ2-7	NA	TGTGCCAGCAGTTACCGGAGGGACCGAACCTACGAGCAGTACTTC	CASSYRRDRTYEQYF
TRBV7-9	NA	18	TRBJ1-2	TRBD1	TGTGCCAGCAGCTTATTCTCGGACAGGAGGGTCAGTAGTTATGGCTACACCTTC	CASSLFSDRRVSSYGYTF
TRBV19	NA	15	TRBJ2-1	TRBD2	TGTGCCAGTAGTGCCACTAGCGGGAGGGCCGTTGAGCAGTTCTTC	CASSATSGRAVEQFF
TRBV5-1	few	15	TRBJ1-5	NA	TGCGCCAGCAGCGTCCGTGGAGATAGCAATCAGCCCCAGCATTTT	CASSVRGDSNQPQHF
TRBV6-6	NA	13	TRBJ2-4	NA	TGTGCCAGCACCAACCTGGACAGAAACATTCAGTACTTC	CASTNLDRNIQYF
TRBV19	NA	14	TRBJ1-1	TRBD1	TGTGCCAGTAGCTACGGACAGGGGCGGACTGAAGCTTTCTTT	CASSYGQGRTEAFF
TRBV14	NA	13	TRBJ2-3	NA	TGTGCCAGCAGCCAAGATCGAGGAGATACGCAGTATTTT	CASSQDRGDTQYF
TRBV19	NA	13	TRBJ2-2	TRBD1	TGTGCCAGTAGTAAGGACAGGGCCGGGGAGCTGTTTTTT	CASSKDRAGELFF
TRBV24-1	NA	15	TRBJ1-2	TRBD1	TGTGCCACCAGTGATGGCCGGGACAGTAACTATGGCTACACCTTC	CATSDGRDSNYGYTF
TRBV12-5	NA	14	TRBJ2-3	TRBD1	TGTGCTAGTGGCCCAGGGGGCAGCACAGATACGCAGTATTTT	CASGPGGSTDTQYF
TRBV6-1	NA	18	TRBJ2-6	NA	TGTGCCAGCAGTGATAGGGGTTACCGGCCAGCTGGGGCCAACGTCCTGACTTTC	CASSDRGYRPAGANVLTF
TRBV10-2	NA	13	TRBJ1-2	NA	TGCGCCAGCAGTGAGTTCAGGATGCATGGCTACACCTTC	CASSEFRMHGYTF
TRBV18	NA	14	TRBJ2-7	NA	TGTGCCAGCTCAATACGACAGGACTCCTACGAGCAGTACTTC	CASSIRQDSYEQYF
TRBV7-9	NA	15	TRBJ2-7	NA	TGTGCCAGCAGCTTACCCGAACAGGGAGCCTACGAGCAGTACTTC	CASSLPEQGAYEQYF
TRBV5-6	NA	16	TRBJ1-4	TRBD1	TGTGCCAGCAGCATGACAGGGGGAGAGGCTAATGAAAAACTGTTTTTT	CASSMTGGEANEKLFF
TRBV29-1	NA	14	TRBJ2-3	TRBD2	TGCAGCGTTGATAGCGGGGGGGCTGCAGATACGCAGTATTTT	CSVDSGGAADTQYF
TRBV11-2	few	14	TRBJ2-7	NA	TGTGCCAGCAGCTCGGGATTTGCTCTGAGCGAGCAGTACTTC	CASSSGFALSEQYF
TRBV4-1	NA	15	TRBJ2-5	TRBD1	TGCGCCAGCAGCCAGTCGAGGGGGCGGATAGAGACCCAGTACTTC	CASSQSRGRIETQYF
TRBV5-1	NA	15	TRBJ1-4	NA	TGCGCCAGCAGCTTGGCGGTTGGGGGCGCGGAAAAACTGTTTTTT	CASSLAVGGAEKLFF
TRBV29-1	NA	11	TRBJ2-7	NA	TGCAGCGTGAGGGAAACCTACGAGCAGTACTTC	CSVRETYEQYF
TRBV29-1	once	14	TRBJ1-1	TRBD1	TGCAGCGTTGAGGGACAGACACAGAACACTGAAGCTTTCTTT	CSVEGQTQNTEAFF
TRBV2	once	13	TRBJ2-5	NA	TGTGCCAGCATGACGGAGTTTGGCGGGACCCAGTACTTC	CASMTEFGGTQYF
TRBV10-3	NA	13	TRBJ1-1	NA	TGTGCCATCACAGGGTCCATGAACACTGAAGCTTTCTTT	CAITGSMNTEAFF
TRBV7-2	few	15	TRBJ1-5	NA	TGTGCCAGCAGCTTCCTACCTCAGGGAAGTCAGCCCCAGCATTTT	CASSFLPQGSQPQHF
TRBV18	few	15	TRBJ1-5	TRBD1	TGTGCCAGCTCACGAGGGACAGGGGGAAGCCAGCCCCAGCATTTT	CASSRGTGGSQPQHF
TRBV9	few	13	TRBJ2-3	TRBD2	TGTGCCAGCAGCGCGAGGGGAGGGGATACGCAGTATTTT	CASSARGGDTQYF
TRBV5-5	NA	13	TRBJ2-7	NA	TGTGCCACGGGGCGGGAACTCACCGCCGAGCAGTACTTC	CATGRELTAEQYF
TRBV28	NA	12	TRBJ2-1	NA	TGTGCCAGCAGTTTTCTCTACAATGAGCAGTTCTTC	CASSFLYNEQFF
TRBV5-4	NA	13	TRBJ1-1	NA	TGTGCCAGCAGCCTCCGGGATTCCGCGGTCGTTATCTTT	CASSLRDSAVVIF
TRBV7-9	NA	16	TRBJ2-3	TRBD1	TGTGCCAGCAGCTTAGTCGCACAGGGGGCAGGAGATACGCAGTATTTT	CASSLVAQGAGDTQYF
TRBV7-8	NA	15	TRBJ1-6	TRBD1	TGTGCCAGCAGCTTAGAGACAGGGGCAGTTTCACCCCTCCACTTT	CASSLETGAVSPLHF
TRBV6-5	NA	14	TRBJ1-5	NA	TGTGCCAGCAGTTACTCGGCAGGGTACCAGCCCCAGCATTTT	CASSYSAGYQPQHF
TRBV5-1	NA	14	TRBJ2-3	TRBD2	TGCGCCAGCAGCAACGGGACTAAGGCAGATACGCAGTATTTT	CASSNGTKADTQYF
TRBV23-1	NA	14	TRBJ1-4	NA	TGCGCCAGCATACGCGGCCAAGGCCTGAAATTACTGTTTTTT	CASIRGQGLKLLFF
TRBV3-1/TRBV3-2	few	14	TRBJ2-4	TRBD2	TGTGCCAGCAGCCAAGGGCTAGCGGCAAACATTCAGTACTTC	CASSQGLAANIQYF
TRBV6-5	NA	16	TRBJ1-2	NA	TGTGCCAGCAGTTACCCGATGATGGGAGCTAACTATGGCTACACCTTC	CASSYPMMGANYGYTF
TRBV2	NA	13	TRBJ2-2	NA	TGTGCCAGCAGTGAAAGACAGAGCGGGGAGCTGTTTTTT	CASSERQSGELFF
TRBV5-1	NA	15	TRBJ2-7	NA	TGCGCCAGCAGCCGAGGACAGCGGAGCTCCTACGAGCAGTACTTC	CASSRGQRSSYEQYF
TRBV30	NA	15	TRBJ1-6	TRBD1	TGTGCCTGGGAAGGACAGGGGTTTGGGAATTCACCCCTCCACTTT	CAWEGQGFGNSPLHF